The 14 T cell receptor beta chains below were found in one sample sequenced in a study of blood T cell repertoires in COVID-19. Only in-frame clones appear in the TCRdb table, and some are missing; sequencing was by immunoSEQ multiplex PCR. The sample shows about 260,000 clones, around 84% of them seen only once. What was sequenced was peripheral blood. The receptor source for this set is a man in his sixties with acute or convalescent COVID-19.

Remarks on this clone: Different DNA sequences within this sample yield the same CDR3. This chain joins TRBV19 and TRBJ2-7; D unresolved. The CDR3 is 13 amino acids. CDR1 is LNHDA, CDR2 SQIVND, per germline (reference sequence). Trimming left V 4 bases short and J 0 bases short, with 7 bases between. CDR3 protein: CASSSGSSYEQYF. The CDR3 bases are TGTGCCAGTAGTAGCGGCAGCTCCTACGAGCAGTACTTC.

J is TRBJ1-1 and V is TRBV27; TRBD1 agrees at 7 bases. Germline V gene sequence: CDR1 MNHEY, CDR2 SMNVEV (reference sequence). The V gene end was trimmed by 6 bases and the J gene end by 11 bases; junction bases not matched to a gene: 12. There are 13 residues in the CDR3. The chain's CDR3 is CASSRTGALRAFF. Here the CDR3 DNA reads TGTGCCAGCAGCCGGACAGGTGCACTGAGGGCTTTCTTT.

The chain uses TRBV12-3 or TRBV12-4 and TRBJ2-5; perhaps TRBD2 as D (6 bases). V was clipped by 7 bases and J by 5 bases, with 11 bases between them. This CDR3 has 12 amino acids. CDR3: CASTPGGETQYF. The CDR3 DNA follows: TGTGCCAGCACACCCGGAGGGGAGACCCAGTACTTC.

The chain couples TRBV2 to TRBJ2-1; 9 bases match TRBD2. CDR1 and CDR2 from the germline V gene are SNHLY and FYNNEI. Trimming at V came to 7 bases and at J to 6 bases, leaving 10 bases not matched to a gene. The CDR3 has 15 amino acids. This chain's CDR3 is CASKGQMTSGNEQFF. CDR3 bases: TGTGCCAGCAAAGGACAGATGACTAGCGGCAATGAGCAGTTCTTC.

CDR3 DNA: TGTGCCAGCAGCTTCGGCTCCTACAATGAGCAGTTCTTC. Translated, it gives CASSFGSYNEQFF. The chain joins TRBV11-3 to TRBJ2-1, with no clear D. Trimming took off 3 bases at V and 0 bases at J, with 3 bases between the two ends. This CDR3 is 13 amino acids long. Germline CDR1 is SGHNT and CDR2 is YENEEA.

The chain couples TRBV2 to TRBJ2-3; TRBD2 matches 7 bases. This CDR3 contains 16 residues. V lost 4 bases, J lost 2 bases, and 9 bases stayed unmatched. CDR1 is SNHLY and CDR2 is FYNNEI in the germline V gene. The CDR3 is CASSGGGLDHTDTQYF. CDR3 DNA sequence: TGTGCCAGCAGTGGGGGGGGATTAGACCACACAGATACGCAGTATTTT.

The chain employs TRBV7-9 and TRBJ1-1, with D perhaps TRBD1 (6 bases). Trimming removed 0 bases at V and 2 bases at J, with 7 bases between. The V gene's germline CDR1 is SEHNR and CDR2 FQNEAQ (reference sequence). The CDR3 spans 14 residues. In nucleotides, the CDR3 is TGTGCCAGCAGCTTAGCGGGGGCTAACACTGAAGCTTTCTTT. Its protein is CASSLAGANTEAFF.

The chain couples TRBV6-5 to TRBJ1-1, with 11 bases lining up with TRBD1. Germline V CDR1 and CDR2: MNHEY, SVGAGI. The CDR3 spans 14 residues. J gave up 6 bases and V 6 bases, and 6 bases lay outside the gene matches. CDR3 amino acids: CASRPRTGGAEAFF. The CDR3 DNA is TGTGCCAGCAGGCCGAGGACAGGGGGCGCTGAAGCTTTCTTT.

The genes are TRBV19 and TRBJ1-3; a possible D gene is TRBD1 (6 bases). The CDR3 has 14 amino acids. V was pared by 5 bases and J by 0 bases, with 8 bases between. CDR1 is LNHDA and CDR2 is SQIVND in the germline V gene (reference sequence). The CDR3 coding sequence is TGTGCCAGTAGTCAGGGGATCTCTGGAAACACCATATATTTT. Translating gives CASSQGISGNTIYF.

The chain couples TRBV21-1 to TRBJ1-4; TRBD1, as called in the table, went unchecked against the DNA. TRBV21-1 is a pseudogene. CDR3 length: 15 amino acids. In DNA, the CDR3 is TGTGCCAGCAGCAAAGGGCCCTCAACTAATGAAAAACTGTTTTTT. Residues: CASSKGPSTNEKLFF.

This clone has only a few counts. The chain combines TRBV6-1 with TRBJ1-2; 7 bases are a match to TRBD1. V lost 3 bases, J lost 0 bases, and 1 base stayed unmatched. In germline, CDR1 is MNHNS, CDR2 SASEGT. CDR3 size: 14 residues. CDR3 region: CASSEGTANYGYTF. The DNA of the CDR3 is TGTGCCAGCAGTGAGGGGACAGCTAACTATGGCTACACCTTC.

This clone came up once. The rearrangement joins TRBV7-3 to TRBJ1-1; D is unresolved. The CDR3 sequence is 13 residues long. V was pared by 5 bases and J by 1 base, with 8 bases between. The germline V gene has CDR1 SGHTA and CDR2 FQGTGA. This CDR3 reads CASSGDPNTEAFF. In nucleotides, the CDR3 is TGTGCCAGCAGCGGAGACCCGAACACTGAAGCTTTCTTT.

With respect to this clone: The same CDR3 can be traced to other DNA sequences in this sample. The J gene is TRBJ2-7, the V gene TRBV6-2 or TRBV6-3, with 7 bases that match TRBD2. CDR1 and CDR2 (germline): MNHEY, SVGEGT. CDR3 length equals 13 residues. J lost 2 bases, V lost 2 bases, and 0 bases had no gene match. The CDR3 sequence: CASSYLAAYEQYF. In DNA, the CDR3 is TGTGCCAGCAGTTACCTAGCGGCCTACGAGCAGTACTTC.

The chain employs TRBV27 and TRBJ2-7, with 9 bases that match TRBD2. From germline, CDR1 is MNHEY and CDR2 SMNVEV (reference sequence). V lost 1 base, J lost 6 bases, and 7 bases stayed unmatched. This CDR3 has 15 amino acids. The CDR3 coding sequence is TGTGCCAGCAGTTTATTGGCGGGAGGGCCTCTCGAGCAGTACTTC. It yields the protein CASSLLAGGPLEQYF.